One sample yielded the 19 T cell receptor beta chains listed below, sequenced in a study of shared clonotypes between healthy human individuals. Libraries were prepared by immunoSEQ multiplex PCR; TCRdb keeps only in-frame clonotypes and omits some of them. The sample yields 150,000 to 200,000 clones, 65% to 80% seen once. Sequencing was done on a sample of memory CD4+ T cells sorted from blood. Regarding subset: CD45RA-negative fraction. The source is a man aged 30 to 45 in good health.

The J gene is TRBJ2-2, the V gene TRBV10-3; 8 nucleotides match TRBD1. V shed 10 bases and J 1 base; nucleotides not matched to a gene: 5. Germline CDR1 reads ENHRY; CDR2 reads SYGVKD. This CDR3 is built from 14 residues. CDR3 sequence (DNA): TGTGCCACATGGGGGACAGGGAACACCGGGGAGCTGTTTTTT. Protein sequence: CATWGTGNTGELFF.

The gene calls are TRBV30 and TRBJ2-7, with D possibly being TRBD2 (5 bases). Trimming shortened V by 0 bases and J by 6 bases, and 12 bases separated the two germline ends. Germline lookup yields CDR1 GTSNPN and CDR2 SVGIG (reference sequence). CDR3 length equals 13 residues. CDR3 in DNA: TGTGCCTGGAGTGTAGCGGATACCCTCGAGCAGTACTTC. Translation gives CAWSVADTLEQYF.

The rearrangement links TRBV9 to TRBJ2-7; 11 positions match TRBD1. Germline lookup yields CDR1 SGDLS and CDR2 YYNGEE. The CDR3 loop spans 15 amino acids. Trimming removed 4 bases from V and 7 bases from J; junction bases left unmatched: 10. The DNA of the CDR3 is TGTGCCAGCAGCCAGGGGACAGGGGGGAGCTTGGAGCAGTACTTC. Amino acid sequence: CASSQGTGGSLEQYF. The full variable domain, in which reference TRBV9 and TRBJ2-7 provide the parts outside the CDR3, is DSGVTQTPKHLITATGQRVTLRCSPRSGDLSVYWYQQSLDQGLQFLIQYYNGEERAKGNILERFSAQQFPDLHSELNLSSLELGDSALYFCASSQGTGGSLEQYFGPGTRLTVT.

This chain uses TRBV5-1 with TRBJ2-1; a weak D match, TRBD1 (5 bases). Per germline, CDR1 SGHRS and CDR2 YFSETQ. The CDR3 extends over 16 amino acids. V was shortened by 3 bases and J by 4 bases, with 17 bases between the two germline ends. The CDR3 DNA follows: TGCGCCAGCAGCTCTAATCTTCGGCAGGGATACAATGAGCAGTTCTTC. Translating gives CASSSNLRQGYNEQFF.

This chain uses TRBV30 with TRBJ1-1; D remains unclear. The CDR3 consists of 15 residues. V lost 2 bases to trimming and J lost 4 bases, with 17 bases between them. The V gene's germline CDR1 is GTSNPN and CDR2 SVGIG (reference sequence). CDR3 DNA sequence: TGTGCCTGGAGTAACCCTTCACGGATGGGCACTGAAGCTTTCTTT. This encodes CAWSNPSRMGTEAFF. Filled out from reference TRBV30 and TRBJ1-1, the complete variable domain reads SQTIHQWPATLVQPVGSPLSLECTVEGTSNPNLYWYRQAAGRGLQLLFYSVGIGQISSEVPQNLSASRPQDRQFILSSKKLLLSDSGFYLCAWSNPSRMGTEAFFGQGTRLTVV.

The chain joins TRBV4-1 to TRBJ2-7, with D possibly being TRBD1 or TRBD2 (5 bases each). CDR3 size: 13 residues. CDR1 and CDR2 from the germline V gene are MGHRA and YSYEKL. Between the trimmed V and J ends, which lost 1 base and 7 bases, there was a span of 11 bases. CDR3 sequence reads: CASSQVLGAEQYF. CDR3 DNA: TGCGCCAGCAGCCAAGTACTCGGGGCAGAGCAGTACTTC.

The rearrangement uses TRBV18 and TRBJ2-7, with D possibly being TRBD2 (6 bases). The CDR3 totals 11 residues. The germline gives CDR1 KGHSH, CDR2 LQKENI. Trimming stripped 3 bases from V and 6 bases from J, with 6 bases between. The CDR3 loop is CASSPEGEQYF. The CDR3 DNA sequence: TGTGCCAGCTCACCGGAGGGCGAGCAGTACTTC. The full variable domain, with the rest looked up from reference TRBV18 and TRBJ2-7, is NAGVMQNPRHLVRRRGQEARLRCSPMKGHSHVYWYRQLPEEGLKFMVYLQKENIIDESGMPKERFSAEFPKEGPSILRIQQVVRGDSAAYFCASSPEGEQYFGPGTRLTVT.

This clone was recorded once. The rearrangement links TRBV15 to TRBJ2-1; TRBD1 matches at 10 bases. The CDR3 runs 16 residues. Germline V gene data show CDR1 as LNHNV and CDR2 as YYDKDF (reference sequence). V was clipped by 2 bases and J by 5 bases; unmatched bases: 6. This CDR3 reads CATSRSTGTGDNEQFF. The CDR3 nucleotides read TGTGCCACCAGCAGATCCACCGGGACAGGGGACAATGAGCAGTTCTTC.

The chain recombines TRBV7-2 with TRBJ2-1; no clear D. From germline, CDR1 is SGHTA and CDR2 FQGNSA. The CDR3 has 13 amino acids. V gave up 1 base and J gave up 6 bases, with 7 bases separating them. The CDR3 protein is CASSLGWGNEQFF. The CDR3 DNA reads TGTGCCAGCAGCTTAGGTTGGGGCAATGAGCAGTTCTTC.

This clone was seen ten or more times. The V and J genes are TRBV5-1 and TRBJ2-7, with D hard to call. Deletions cut 0 bases from V and 7 bases from J, with 11 bases between. The germline V gene encodes CDR1 SGHRS and CDR2 YFSETQ. The CDR3 is made up of 13 amino acids. The CDR3 reads CASSLDHLFEQYF. The DNA for the CDR3 is TGCGCCAGCAGCTTGGACCACCTCTTTGAGCAGTACTTC.

The chain is built from TRBV6-9 and TRBJ2-7; D possibly matches TRBD1 or TRBD2 (5 bases each). CDR1 and CDR2 (germline): MNHGY, SVAAGI. The CDR3 runs 11 residues. The V end was cut by 4 bases, the J end by 5 bases, with 6 bases between. CDR3 region: CASSWGHEQYF. The CDR3 nucleotides are TGTGCCAGCAGTTGGGGACACGAGCAGTACTTC.

J is TRBJ2-3 and V is TRBV27; D may match TRBD1 or TRBD2 (5 bases each). The CDR3 sequence is 14 residues long. The V end was cut by 5 bases, the J end by 4 bases, with 13 bases between. In germline, CDR1 is MNHEY, CDR2 SMNVEV (reference sequence). The CDR3 nucleotides are TGTGCCAGCAGTCCCGGGACCTACCCAGATACGCAGTATTTT. The encoded protein is CASSPGTYPDTQYF.

As to this clone: Distinct nucleotide sequences in the sample also encode this CDR3. V usage is TRBV5-1 and J usage is TRBJ1-1; the D gene is possibly TRBD1 (5 bases). Per the germline V gene, CDR1 is SGHRS and CDR2 is YFSETQ. Trimming stripped 5 bases from V and 3 bases from J, with 11 bases between. This CDR3 spans 13 amino acids. This CDR3 reads CASRPDSYTEAFF. The CDR3 DNA follows: TGCGCCAGCAGGCCAGACAGTTACACTGAAGCTTTCTTT.

The rearrangement joins TRBV4-2 to TRBJ2-7; the D gene could be TRBD1 or TRBD2 (5 bases each). V was pared by 0 bases and J by 7 bases, with 10 bases between. Germline V gene data show CDR1 as LGHNA and CDR2 as YNFKEQ. This CDR3 has 13 residues. The CDR3 loop is CASSQDGGSEQYF. The CDR3 DNA reads TGTGCCAGCAGCCAAGATGGGGGAAGTGAGCAGTACTTC.

This clone was seen just once. The chain uses TRBV5-1 and TRBJ2-1, with D hard to call. There are 12 residues in the CDR3. Germline V gives CDR1 SGHRS, CDR2 YFSETQ. V shed 1 base and J shed 12 bases, with 11 bases lying between them. DNA for the CDR3: TGCGCCAGCAGCTTGTCGGGCGGCGGGCAGTTCTTC. Amino acids: CASSLSGGGQFF.

CDR3 residues: CASSPGTANSGNTIYF. For the CDR3, the DNA is TGTGCCAGCAGCCCCGGGACAGCTAACTCTGGAAACACCATATATTTT. The chain joins TRBV5-8 to TRBJ1-3; 7 positions agree with TRBD1. The CDR3 loop spans 16 amino acids. The germline V gene has CDR1 SGHTS and CDR2 YDEGEE. V dropped 4 bases and J dropped 0; count of bases not matched to a gene: 7.

This clone appeared a few times. CDR3 in amino acids: CASSLGGGWRLNTEAFF. CDR3 bases: TGTGCCAGCAGCTTAGGCGGGGGGTGGCGGTTGAACACTGAAGCTTTCTTT. This chain uses TRBV7-9 with TRBJ1-1, with TRBD1 as a possible D gene (5 bases). This CDR3 has 17 residues. Germline lookup yields CDR1 SEHNR and CDR2 FQNEAQ (reference sequence). Deletions cut 1 base from V and 0 bases from J, with 15 bases between.

The rearrangement uses TRBV27 and TRBJ2-1, with 8 bases lining up with TRBD2. There are 14 residues in the CDR3. V dropped 5 bases and J dropped 8; count of bases not matched to a gene: 8. Germline V gives CDR1 MNHEY, CDR2 SMNVEV (reference sequence). In DNA, the CDR3 is TGTGCCAGCAGTACGACCGGACTAGCCTATGAGCAGTTCTTC. Protein: CASSTTGLAYEQFF.

The genes are TRBV7-9 and TRBJ1-3, with TRBD1 identical over 7 bases. Germline CDR1 SEHNR, CDR2 FQNEAQ (reference sequence). This CDR3 spans 17 amino acids. With 0 bases clipped from V and 0 bases from J, the junction kept 5 bases outside the gene matches. The CDR3 loop is CASSLATGATSGNTIYF. Written as DNA, the CDR3 is TGTGCCAGCAGCTTAGCTACAGGGGCGACCTCTGGAAACACCATATATTTT. The complete variable domain, with remaining parts taken from reference TRBV7-9 and TRBJ1-3, reads DTGVSQNPRHKITKRGQNVTFRCDPISEHNRLYWYRQTLGQGPEFLTYFQNEAQLEKSRLLSDRFSAERPKGSFSTLEIQRTEQGDSAMYLCASSLATGATSGNTIYFGEGSWLTVV.